This TCR beta chain was obtained from a study of CD8 T cells in Susac syndrome. The CDR3 is 14 residues long. Germline loops: CDR1 SGHDT, CDR2 YYEEEE. J lost 6 bases, V lost 4 bases, and 6 bases had no gene match. General study findings and limits: Acknowledgment was made by the study that its TCR sequencing and HLA analysis involved a relatively small number of individuals.

As for this clonotype: Antigen unknown.

RNA, at roughly 0.5 to 1 ug, was reverse transcribed with random hexamers. MiXCR, run by TCRdb on the immunoSEQ multiplex PCR reads, gives a single entry per CDR3 protein. The sample gives just over 150,000 distinct CDR3 sequences, approximately 96% of which show up once; 0.15% to 0.2% is in the top ten. The chain has TRBV5-6 and TRBJ1-5; 8 nucleotides line up with TRBD1. This TCR was sampled from a human donor with Susac syndrome. The sequencing input was CD4+ T cells from PBMCs. The CDR3 sequence is CASSRGTGLQPQHF. The CDR3 DNA sequence: TGTGCCAGCAGCCGCGGGACAGGACTTCAGCCCCAGCATTTT.